Shown below are 30 T cell receptor beta chains from a single sample sequenced in a study of regulatory T cells in long-lasting Graves disease. Time point meaning: newly diagnosed GD, antithyroid drugs for less than 3 months. From RNA extracted from PBMCs, the TCR library was made. Investigators prepared the TCR beta libraries by applying iRepertoire HTBI primers and Arm-PCR of CDR3 regions. TCRdb itself ran the multiplex PCR reads through MiXCR, one entry per CDR3 protein. The repertoire holds roughly 420,000 distinct CDR3 sequences, with roughly 15% as singletons. The sample was also linked to a second study, of T cells in Graves' hyperthyroidism and ophthalmopathy.

The sample in question was peripheral blood mononuclear cells (PBMCs), obtained at new diagnosis, from a patient treated with antithyroid drugs. The receptors stem from a woman aged 18-29 years with Graves disease.

The chain links TRBV7-9 to TRBJ2-7; D is unresolved. V lost 5 bases and J lost 2, with 25 bases in between. CDR1 is SEHNR, CDR2 FQNEAQ, per germline (reference sequence). This CDR3 contains 18 residues. For the CDR3, the DNA is TGTGCCAGCAGCCCCCGCCGGGCAGAGACCCTTCATACCTACGAGCAGTACTTC. It is translated as CASSPRRAETLHTYEQYF.

The chain is built from TRBV20-1 and TRBJ1-5; TRBD1 agrees at 7 bases. The CDR3 has 18 residues. Germline CDR1 reads DFQATT; CDR2 reads SNEGSKA (reference sequence). The junction had 14 bases not matched to a gene; V was cut back by 0 bases and J by 3 bases. This CDR3 is CSARDTHSGTDLNQPQHF. CDR3 bases: TGCAGTGCTAGAGACACACACTCCGGGACAGACCTCAATCAGCCCCAGCATTTT.

This clonotype occurred many times. V and J are TRBV20-1 and TRBJ2-4; tentatively, D is TRBD1 or TRBD2 (7 bases each). V lost 2 bases and J 6 bases, leaving 11 bases between the germline ends. Looked up from germline, CDR1 is DFQATT and CDR2 is SNEGSKA (reference sequence). CDR3 size: 13 residues. CDR3 region: CSARQGGVNIQYF. The CDR3 coding sequence is TGCAGTGCTAGACAGGGGGGGGTAAACATTCAGTACTTC.

This clonotype was found a few times. The chain has TRBV5-1 and TRBJ2-6; 7 bases fit TRBD1. The ends lost 4 bases at V and 0 bases at J; junction bases unmatched: 10. This CDR3 has 18 residues. Per the germline V gene, CDR1 is SGHRS and CDR2 is YFSETQ. CDR3 sequence reads: CASSPRQGITSGANVLTF. DNA of the CDR3: TGCGCCAGCAGCCCAAGACAGGGAATTACCTCTGGGGCCAACGTCCTGACTTTC.

The chain carries TRBV7-2 and TRBJ2-2, with 11 bases that match TRBD2. V was clipped by 0 bases and J by 4 bases; unmatched bases: 1. The CDR3 loop spans 16 amino acids. Germline lookup yields CDR1 SGHTA and CDR2 FQGNSA. This chain's CDR3 is CASSLAGLAVTGELFF. In DNA form, the CDR3 reads TGTGCCAGCAGCTTAGCGGGACTAGCGGTCACCGGGGAGCTGTTTTTT.

This clonotype was observed at least ten times. This chain links TRBV29-1 with TRBJ1-1; D gene unclear. V dropped 3 bases and J dropped 2 bases, with 10 bases sitting between them. The V gene's germline CDR1 is SQVTM and CDR2 ANQGSEA. The CDR3 is 13 residues long. The CDR3 bases are TGCAGCGTTGAGGGGAGGGTTAACACTGAAGCTTTCTTT. It translates to CSVEGRVNTEAFF.

This clonotype was picked up many times. This chain uses TRBV5-1 with TRBJ2-7, with 7 bases matching TRBD2. Germline CDR1 and CDR2: SGHRS and YFSETQ. V gave up 4 bases and J gave up 2 bases; unmatched junction bases: 9. The CDR3 runs to 15 residues. The CDR3 DNA follows: TGCGCCAGCAGCGAGGGACTAAACGAAGCCTACGAGCAGTACTTC. It specifies CASSEGLNEAYEQYF.

About this clonotype: A much larger clone is a single base away; this may be a read error. The V call is TRBV2, the J call TRBJ2-2; D may match TRBD1 or TRBD2 (6 bases each). This CDR3 region has 11 residues. Germline-derived CDR1 and CDR2 are SNHLY and FYNNEI. The CDR3 region has the DNA TGTGCCAAAGGGGGGACCGGGGGGCTGTTTTTT. Translating it yields CAKGGTGGLFF.

This clonotype was counted many times. The chain recombines TRBV7-9 with TRBJ2-1; 11 positions agree with TRBD2. Germline assignment: CDR1 SEHNR and CDR2 FQNEAQ (reference sequence). The CDR3 is made up of 15 amino acids. V lost 8 bases, J lost 2 bases, and 5 bases stayed unmatched. DNA of the CDR3: TGTGCCAGCCACTCTAGCGGGAGGACCTACAATGAGCAGTTCTTC. The encoded protein is CASHSSGRTYNEQFF.

This clonotype was seen more than once but under ten times. This chain connects TRBV19 to TRBJ1-1; D ambiguous. CDR3 size: 15 residues. CDR1 and CDR2 (germline): LNHDA, SQIVND (reference sequence). Trimming stripped 3 bases from V and 1 base from J, with 12 bases between. This CDR3 reads CASSIAELPNTEAFF. The CDR3 DNA is TGTGCCAGTAGTATTGCCGAACTCCCGAACACTGAAGCTTTCTTT.

The J gene is TRBJ2-3, the V gene TRBV5-1; TRBD2 might be the D (6 bases). CDR1 and CDR2 (germline): SGHRS, YFSETQ. V was cut by 4 bases and J by 4 bases, with 13 bases left in between. The CDR3 consists of 14 residues. In DNA, the CDR3 is TGCGCCAGCAGCCCTATCCCTAGCGCAGATACGCAGTATTTT. Amino acid sequence: CASSPIPSADTQYF.

This chain links TRBV6-1 with TRBJ1-2, with 8 nucleotides matching TRBD1. Trimming cost V 6 bases and J 6 bases; bases outside gene matches: 9. Germline lookup yields CDR1 MNHNS and CDR2 SASEGT. The CDR3 loop spans 14 amino acids. CDR3 amino acids: CASRNLDREDGYTF. For the CDR3, the DNA is TGTGCCAGCAGGAATTTGGACAGGGAGGATGGCTACACCTTC.

The rearrangement links TRBV5-8 to TRBJ1-2; D is uncertain. Germline assignment: CDR1 SGHTS and CDR2 YDEGEE. The CDR3 length is 15 residues. The V gene lost 1 base and the J gene lost 7 bases, with 17 bases spanning the gap. The CDR3 coding sequence is TGTGCCAGCAGCTTGAGGGCTAAGGCTGGGTCTGGCTACACCTTC. The encoded protein is CASSLRAKAGSGYTF.

This clonotype is a singleton in its sample. J is TRBJ2-1 and V is TRBV9; no clear D. V dropped 0 bases and J dropped 5 bases, with 6 bases sitting between them. This CDR3 comprises 13 residues. Looked up from germline, CDR1 is SGDLS and CDR2 is YYNGEE. As DNA, the CDR3 is TGTGCCAGCAGCGTAGGGACCCACAATGAGCAGTTCTTC. Protein: CASSVGTHNEQFF.

V usage is TRBV6-5 and J usage is TRBJ2-6; D remains unclear. Germline CDR1 is MNHEY and CDR2 is SVGAGI. V gave up 0 bases and J gave up 0 bases, with 9 bases separating them. This CDR3 region has 17 residues. The CDR3 loop reads CASSYSSLISGANVLTF. Written as DNA, the CDR3 is TGTGCCAGCAGTTACTCGAGCCTTATCTCTGGGGCCAACGTCCTGACTTTC.

Many counts were recorded for this clonotype. The chain couples TRBV5-1 to TRBJ2-7, with 11 bases fitting TRBD1. V lost 6 bases to trimming and J lost 4 bases; unmatched junction nucleotides: 12. This CDR3 has 16 amino acids. Germline loops: CDR1 SGHRS, CDR2 YFSETQ. The CDR3 nucleotides read TGCGCCAGCACTCTCAACCCTGGACAGGGGGCATACGAGCAGTACTTC. Its protein is CASTLNPGQGAYEQYF.

The chain combines TRBV19 with TRBJ2-1; 10 bases agree with TRBD2. V was clipped by 0 bases and J by 7 bases; unmatched bases: 6. Germline V gene sequence: CDR1 LNHDA, CDR2 SQIVND (reference sequence). The length of the CDR3 is 16 residues. CDR3 loop: CASSIDQPSGGNEQFF. CDR3 DNA sequence: TGTGCCAGTAGTATAGATCAGCCTAGCGGGGGTAATGAGCAGTTCTTC.

This clonotype came up many times. The gene calls are TRBV29-1 and TRBJ2-2; TRBD2 might be the D (6 bases). V lost 3 bases and J 1 base, leaving 9 bases between the germline ends. The CDR3 length is 14 residues. Germline-derived CDR1 and CDR2 are SQVTM and ANQGSEA. The CDR3 region has the DNA TGCAGCGTTGACCCCGGGGGGAACACCGGGGAGCTGTTTTTT. Its translation is CSVDPGGNTGELFF.

This clonotype has a count of ten or more. V gene TRBV28 combines with J gene TRBJ2-7; D possibly corresponds to TRBD1 (5 bases). Trimming pared 1 base from V and 5 bases from J, leaving 15 bases between. The CDR3 extends over 15 amino acids. Germline values: CDR1 MDHEN, CDR2 SYDVKM. CDR3 sequence: CASSLYGALGNEQYF. The CDR3 DNA sequence: TGTGCCAGCAGTTTATATGGGGCCCTGGGGAACGAGCAGTACTTC.

In this sample, this clonotype turned up many times. This chain connects TRBV20-1 to TRBJ2-5, with TRBD2 matching 15 bases. The CDR3 loop spans 17 amino acids. The ends lost 6 bases at V and 4 bases at J; junction bases unmatched: 12. Germline CDR1 is DFQATT and CDR2 is SNEGSKA (reference sequence). This CDR3 reads CSADGLAGGPLGETQYF. CDR3 nucleotide sequence: TGCAGTGCGGACGGACTAGCGGGAGGGCCATTAGGAGAGACCCAGTACTTC.

There are a few counts of this clonotype. The V call is TRBV12-3 or TRBV12-4, the J call TRBJ2-5; 16 nucleotides align to TRBD2. This CDR3 is built from 19 residues. V lost 8 bases to trimming and J lost 5 bases; unmatched junction nucleotides: 17. In DNA, the CDR3 is TGTGCCAGCGCCCACGGGACTAGCGGGAGGGCCTTCGCTTGGGAGACCCAGTACTTC. Encoded protein: CASAHGTSGRAFAWETQYF.

In its sample, this clonotype was seen many times. This chain connects TRBV30 to TRBJ1-2; D gene ambiguous. Germline-derived CDR1 and CDR2 are GTSNPN and SVGIG (reference sequence). The CDR3 extends over 11 amino acids. V lost 3 bases, J lost 3 bases, and 5 bases lay in between. The DNA for the CDR3 is TGTGCCTGGAGCGAGGACTATGGCTACACCTTC. It yields the protein CAWSEDYGYTF.

The chain recombines TRBV14 with TRBJ2-2, with a possible D match to TRBD1 (5 bases). Trimming pared 3 bases from V and 1 base from J, leaving 12 bases between. Germline V lookup: CDR1 SGHDN, CDR2 FVKESK. The CDR3 is 16 amino acids. The CDR3 nucleotides are TGTGCCAGCAGCCAGTGGGGCCTAGTGAACACCGGGGAGCTGTTTTTT. It specifies CASSQWGLVNTGELFF.

The gene calls are TRBV6-2 or TRBV6-3 and TRBJ2-1; 10 bases agree with TRBD2. The V segment lost 2 bases and the J segment 3 bases; nucleotides outside the gene matches: 16. The germline V gene has CDR1 MNHEY and CDR2 SVGEGT. The CDR3 has 20 amino acids. This CDR3 is CASSYPGGLAGDYDYNEQFF. The CDR3 region has the DNA TGTGCCAGCAGTTACCCGGGCGGGCTAGCGGGAGATTATGACTACAATGAGCAGTTCTTC.

As regards this clonotype: A much larger clone is a single base away; this may be a read error. A read error is likely, as this CDR3 ends without the conserved phenylalanine or tryptophan. V is TRBV3-1 and J is TRBJ2-3; D is ambiguous. CDR1 is LGHDT and CDR2 is YNNKEL in the germline V gene (reference sequence). CDR3 size: 18 residues. V dropped 0 bases and J dropped 1 base, with 17 bases sitting between them. DNA of the CDR3: TGTGCCAGCAGCCAAGAATCCGGGTGGGCGTGGGGCACAGATACGCAGTATTCT. Its protein is CASSQESGWAWGTDTQYS.

This clonotype occurred a few times. The chain is built from TRBV20-1 and TRBJ2-2, with TRBD2 matching over 11 bases. The CDR3 contains 17 residues. J gave up 6 bases and V 0 bases, and 9 bases lay outside the gene matches. Germline loops: CDR1 DFQATT, CDR2 SNEGSKA (reference sequence). This CDR3 reads CSAREASGRPGAGELFF. The DNA for the CDR3 is TGCAGTGCTAGAGAGGCTAGCGGGAGGCCGGGGGCCGGGGAGCTGTTTTTT.

As concerns this clonotype: A read error is likely here: a far larger clone is one base away. The chain links TRBV6-1 to TRBJ2-1; possible D gene TRBD1, 6 bases. The CDR3 totals 15 residues. From germline, CDR1 is MNHNS and CDR2 SASEGT. The V end was cut by 1 base, the J end by 10 bases, with 17 bases between. For the CDR3, the DNA is TGTGCCAGCAGTGAAGGAGACAGGCGAACTTACGAGCAGTTCTTC. It is translated as CASSEGDRRTYEQFF.

This clonotype was detected only a few times. The genes are TRBV4-1 and TRBJ2-4; D is undetermined. Deletions cut 0 bases from V and 9 bases from J, with 6 bases between. Germline CDR1 reads MGHRA; CDR2 reads YSYEKL. The CDR3 sequence is 12 residues long. In DNA, the CDR3 is TGCGCCAGCAGCCAAGATGAAATCATTCAGTACTTC. Protein: CASSQDEIIQYF.

This clonotype was recorded at least ten times. The chain combines TRBV6-2 or TRBV6-3 with TRBJ2-1; D remains ambiguous. CDR1 and CDR2 (germline): MNHEY, SVGEGT. The CDR3 sequence is 15 residues long. Trimming took 4 bases from V and 7 from J, leaving 17 bases between them. CDR3 DNA sequence: TGTGCCAGCAGTTTTGTCAGATTAGGTAGGAATGAGCAGTTCTTC. It translates to CASSFVRLGRNEQFF.

The chain uses TRBV10-3 and TRBJ2-1, with D unclear. CDR1 and CDR2 from the germline V gene are ENHRY and SYGVKD. The germline V and J ends were trimmed by 3 bases and 8 bases, with 8 bases remaining between them. This CDR3 has 12 residues. The CDR3 nucleotides are TGTGCCATCAGTGAAATTGGGGATGAGCAGTTCTTC. Translation gives CAISEIGDEQFF.